A selection of T cell receptor beta chains follows, all from one sample in a study of graft-versus-host responses after intestinal transplantation. Some clones are missing from TCRdb's copy, which holds only in-frame ones; the method was immunoSEQ multiplex PCR. The sample lists about 82,000 clones, 75% to 95% occurring once. Their recognized antigens are unknown. This material consisted of unstimulated CD4+ T cells sorted from spleen or lymph node cells, taken before intestinal transplant. The receptor set was obtained from a human donor who received an intestinal transplant. Each CDR3 is given with its conserved first and last residue. D genes are given only for firm matches. The size of a clone is reported for some rows only, either as once, few or many, or as a class for expanded clones.

d_gene: .
abundance: .
j_gene: TRBJ1-6
v_gene: TRBV7-6
CDR3aa: CASSLVGADNSPLHF
CDR3nt: TGTGCCAGCAGCTTGGTAGGGGCAGATAATTCACCCCTCCACTTT

d_gene: .
abundance: .
j_gene: TRBJ2-2
v_gene: TRBV7-2
CDR3aa: CASSSRTPLTVTGELFF
CDR3nt: TGTGCCAGCAGCTCAAGGACACCTCTTACCGTCACCGGGGAGCTGTTTTTT

d_gene: TRBD2
abundance: .
j_gene: TRBJ2-4
v_gene: TRBV5-6
CDR3aa: CASSFRGGARNIQYF
CDR3nt: TGTGCCAGCAGCTTCCGGGGGGGAGCTCGGAACATTCAGTACTTC

d_gene: TRBD1
abundance: .
j_gene: TRBJ2-5
v_gene: TRBV16
CDR3aa: CASSQITGGRETQYF
CDR3nt: TGTGCCAGCAGCCAAATTACAGGGGGCCGAGAGACCCAGTACTTC

d_gene: .
abundance: .
j_gene: TRBJ1-1
v_gene: TRBV4-1
CDR3aa: CASSQEGFWNTEAFF
CDR3nt: TGCGCCAGCAGCCAGGAGGGGTTCTGGAACACTGAAGCTTTCTTT

d_gene: TRBD1
abundance: .
j_gene: TRBJ2-7
v_gene: TRBV9
CDR3aa: CASSSGTGREQYF
CDR3nt: TGTGCCAGCTCTTCCGGGACAGGGCGCGAGCAGTACTTC

d_gene: .
abundance: .
j_gene: TRBJ2-7
v_gene: TRBV6-5
CDR3aa: CASSYSPGKSYEQYF
CDR3nt: TGTGCCAGCAGTTACTCGCCAGGGAAGTCCTACGAGCAGTACTTC

d_gene: .
abundance: .
j_gene: TRBJ2-5
v_gene: TRBV11-1
CDR3aa: CASSSRGGETQYF
CDR3nt: TGTGCCAGCAGCTCACGCGGAGGGGAGACCCAGTACTTC

d_gene: TRBD1
abundance: .
j_gene: TRBJ1-3
v_gene: TRBV4-3
CDR3aa: CASSQSTGGSGNTIYF
CDR3nt: TGCGCCAGCAGCCAAAGCACAGGGGGCTCTGGAAACACCATATATTTT

d_gene: .
abundance: .
j_gene: TRBJ1-5
v_gene: TRBV15
CDR3aa: CATSVSDTNQPQHF
CDR3nt: TGTGCCACCAGTGTATCGGACACGAATCAGCCCCAGCATTTT

d_gene: .
abundance: once
j_gene: TRBJ1-2
v_gene: TRBV18
CDR3aa: CASSPKSGDGYTF
CDR3nt: TGTGCCAGCTCACCAAAGTCAGGGGATGGCTACACCTTC